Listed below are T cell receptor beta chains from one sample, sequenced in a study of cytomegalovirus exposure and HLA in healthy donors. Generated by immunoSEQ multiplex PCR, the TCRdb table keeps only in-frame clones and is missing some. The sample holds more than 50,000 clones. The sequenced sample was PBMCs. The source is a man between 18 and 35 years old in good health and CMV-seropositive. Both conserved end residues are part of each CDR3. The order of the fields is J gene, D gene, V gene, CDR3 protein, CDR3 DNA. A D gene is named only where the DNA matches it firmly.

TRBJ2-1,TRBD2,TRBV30,CAWSPWDYLNQQFF,TGTGCCTGGAGTCCCTGGGACTACCTCAATCAGCAGTTCTTC
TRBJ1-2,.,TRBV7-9,CASTSSDYGYTF,TGTGCCAGCACCTCTTCGGACTATGGCTACACCTTC
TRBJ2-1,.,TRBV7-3,CASRSGWSNGEQFF,TGTGCCAGCAGGTCAGGGTGGAGCAACGGTGAGCAGTTCTTC
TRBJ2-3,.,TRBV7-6,CASSFIREADTQYF,TGTGCCAGCAGCTTCATTCGCGAGGCAGATACGCAGTATTTT
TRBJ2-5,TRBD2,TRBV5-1,CASSLARGEGQETQYF,TGCGCCAGCAGCTTGGCCCGGGGGGAGGGTCAAGAGACCCAGTACTTC
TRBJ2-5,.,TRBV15,CATSLRGAGVGETQYF,TGTGCCACCAGCTTACGCGGCGCGGGCGTGGGGGAGACCCAGTACTTC
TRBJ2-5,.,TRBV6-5,CASSYDSDSRGETQYF,TGTGCCAGCAGTTACGATTCGGACTCCCGAGGGGAGACCCAGTACTTC
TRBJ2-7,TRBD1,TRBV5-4,CASSLRDRANEQYF,TGTGCCAGCAGCTTAAGGGACAGGGCAAACGAGCAGTACTTC
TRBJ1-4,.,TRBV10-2,CASTGHLNEKLFF,TGCGCCAGTACGGGACACCTAAATGAAAAACTGTTTTTT
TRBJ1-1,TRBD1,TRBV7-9,CASSLSDRLAFF,TGTGCCAGCAGCTTATCGGACAGGCTAGCTTTCTTT
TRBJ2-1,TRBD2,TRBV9,CASSSLLAGVGNEQFF,TGTGCCAGCAGCTCTCTTCTAGCGGGAGTGGGCAATGAGCAGTTCTTC
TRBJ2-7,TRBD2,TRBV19,CASSMMAGGYEQYF,TGTGCCAGTAGTATGATGGCGGGGGGGTACGAGCAGTACTTC
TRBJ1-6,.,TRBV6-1,CASSDSRGYNSPLHF,TGTGCCAGCAGTGACTCGCGGGGTTATAATTCACCCCTCCACTTT
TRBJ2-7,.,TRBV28,CASSGPGSPIYEQYF,TGTGCCAGCAGTGGGCCGGGATCTCCAATCTACGAGCAGTACTTC
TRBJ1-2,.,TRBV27,CASRNYYGYTF,TGTGCCAGCCGTAACTACTATGGCTACACCTTC
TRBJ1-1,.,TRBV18,CASSPSVGGNTEAFF,TGTGCCAGCTCACCTTCTGTGGGGGGGAACACTGAAGCTTTCTTT
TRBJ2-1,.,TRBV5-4,CASSLLGSEAPPDNEQFF,TGTGCCAGCAGCTTGTTAGGGAGCGAGGCCCCTCCGGACAATGAGCAGTTCTTC
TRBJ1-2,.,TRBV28,CASSSGAVNYGYTF,TGTGCCAGCAGTAGCGGGGCGGTTAACTATGGCTACACCTTC
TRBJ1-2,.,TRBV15,CATKLLVGRNYGYTF,TGTGCCACCAAGCTCTTAGTGGGGAGGAACTATGGCTACACCTTC
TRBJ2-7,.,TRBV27,CASGEVGAYNEQYF,TGTGCCAGCGGCGAGGTAGGGGCGTACAACGAGCAGTACTTC
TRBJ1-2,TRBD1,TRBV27,CASSPLPGQEIYGYTF,TGTGCCAGCAGCCCCCTCCCGGGACAGGAGATCTATGGCTACACCTTC
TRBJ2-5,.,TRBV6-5,CASSYVGGRVETQYF,TGTGCCAGCAGTTACGTTGGGGGCCGTGTAGAGACCCAGTACTTC
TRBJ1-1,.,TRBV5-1,CASSLAAGGETEAFF,TGCGCCAGCAGCTTGGCCGCTGGCGGGGAGACTGAAGCTTTCTTT
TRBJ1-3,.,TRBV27,CASSNQGLGNTIYF,TGTGCCAGCAGCAACCAGGGCCTGGGAAACACCATATATTTT
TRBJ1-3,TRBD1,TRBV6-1,CASSETGGPGNTIYF,TGTGCCAGCAGTGAGACAGGGGGTCCTGGAAACACCATATATTTT
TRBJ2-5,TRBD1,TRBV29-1,CSVRRDRGQTETQYF,TGCAGCGTCCGTCGAGACAGGGGGCAAACAGAGACCCAGTACTTC
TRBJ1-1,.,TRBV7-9,CASSRYSTEAFF,TGTGCCAGCAGCCGTTATAGCACTGAAGCTTTCTTT
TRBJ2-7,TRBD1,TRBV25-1,CASRNAGTGISEQYF,TGTGCCAGCAGGAACGCCGGGACAGGGATCAGCGAGCAGTACTTC
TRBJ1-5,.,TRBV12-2,CASRLRDIRGQPQHF,TGTGCAAGTCGCTTAAGGGACATAAGAGGCCAGCCCCAGCATTTT
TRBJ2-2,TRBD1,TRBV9,CASSVGRTGMDTGELFF,TGTGCCAGCAGCGTAGGTAGGACAGGGATGGACACCGGGGAGCTGTTTTTT
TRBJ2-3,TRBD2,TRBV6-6,CASSQSGRGTDTQYF,TGTGCCAGCAGTCAAAGCGGGAGAGGCACAGATACGCAGTATTTT
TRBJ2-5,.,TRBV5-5,CASSSVLGAWETQYF,TGTGCCAGCAGCTCTGTGCTGGGGGCGTGGGAGACCCAGTACTTC
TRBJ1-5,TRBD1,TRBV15,CATSRMTGGIFNQPQHF,TGTGCCACCAGCAGAATGACAGGGGGTATATTCAATCAGCCCCAGCATTTT
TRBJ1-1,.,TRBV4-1,CASSRGGGMNTEAFF,TGCGCCAGCAGCCGAGGGGGGGGCATGAACACTGAAGCTTTCTTT
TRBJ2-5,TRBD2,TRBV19,CASSTRGTSGMKTQYF,TGTGCCAGTAGTACTCGTGGGACTAGCGGGATGAAGACCCAGTACTTC